The 2 T cell receptor beta chains below were found in one sample sequenced in a study of blood T cell repertoires in COVID-19 (dated by TCRdb to 2020 to 2021). The library relied on the immunoSEQ multiplex PCR assay. TCRdb re-hosts the immuneACCESS table, in-frame sequences only. Its copies lack some clones; in the studies checked, an unresolved V gene accounts for under half of them, and the cause for the rest is not known. The table for this sample lists tens of thousands of clones; about 80% of them were counted only once. Roughly 3.5% of the sample rests with the top ten. Sequencing was performed on peripheral blood. These receptors were obtained from a man in his sixties with acute or convalescent COVID-19.

CDR3 DNA sequence: TGCGCCAGCAGCTTGGATCTAGGGGGCTCCAACACCGGGGAGCTGTTTTTT. Its protein product is CASSLDLGGSNTGELFF. The rearrangement uses TRBV5-1 and TRBJ2-2; 7 nucleotides agree with TRBD1. CDR1 is SGHRS and CDR2 is YFSETQ in the germline V gene. The CDR3 contains 17 residues. V shed 0 bases, J shed 2 bases, and the junction held 7 bases outside the gene matches.

This chain joins TRBV7-3 and TRBJ1-2; no reliable D call. This CDR3 region has 13 residues. The germline V gene encodes CDR1 SGHTA and CDR2 FQGTGA. Trimming removed 5 bases at V and 4 bases at J, with 11 bases between. The CDR3 DNA is TGTGCCAGCAGCCCCGACGGACTCTATGGCTACACCTTC. It yields the protein CASSPDGLYGYTF.